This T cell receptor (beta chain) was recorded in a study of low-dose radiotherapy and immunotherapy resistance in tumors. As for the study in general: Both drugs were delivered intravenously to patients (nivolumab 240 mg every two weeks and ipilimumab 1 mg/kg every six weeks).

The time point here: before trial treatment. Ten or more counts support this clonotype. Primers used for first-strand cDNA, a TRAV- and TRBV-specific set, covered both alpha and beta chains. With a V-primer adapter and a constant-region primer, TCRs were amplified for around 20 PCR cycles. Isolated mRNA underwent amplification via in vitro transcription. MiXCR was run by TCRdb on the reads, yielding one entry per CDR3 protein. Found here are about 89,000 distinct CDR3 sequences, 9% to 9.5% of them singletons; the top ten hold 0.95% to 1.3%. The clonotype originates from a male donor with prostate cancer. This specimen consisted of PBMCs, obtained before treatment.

CDR3 in amino acids: CSAMSPGGETQYF. The CDR3 nucleotides are TGCAGTGCCATGTCCCCGGGGGGGGAGACCCAGTACTTC. The V call is TRBV20-1, the J call TRBJ2-5, with 8 bases identical to TRBD2. J gave up 5 bases and V 6 bases, and 8 bases lay outside the gene matches. The V gene's germline CDR1 is DFQATT and CDR2 SNEGSKA (reference sequence). The CDR3 runs to 13 residues.